This T cell receptor (beta chain) appears in the sequencing data of a study of blood T cells in healthy people across ages. The use of a sample-barcoded 5' primer and a J-beta primer mix characterized a second PCR of roughly 6 to 11 cycles. TCRdb re-analysed the 5' RACE reads in MiXCR, keeping a single row per CDR3 protein. This sample has 710,000 or so distinct CDR3 sequences, with about 30% found just once. To note about this clonotype: Mismatch with germline at one junction end may stem from a read error.

Input material: blood. The clonotype comes from an elderly woman in good health.

In nucleotides, the CDR3 is TGTGCCGGCAGCTCCCGCAAGGCAGGGTGGTCTAGCACGGATACGCAGTATTTT. Its protein product is CAGSSRKAGWSSTDTQYF. V and J are TRBV7-6 and TRBJ2-3; D might be TRBD1 or TRBD2, each matching 5 bases. This CDR3 is built from 18 residues. Germline V gene sequence: CDR1 SGHVS, CDR2 FNYEAQ.